Listed below are T cell receptor beta chains from one sample, sequenced in a study of T cells in Graves' hyperthyroidism and ophthalmopathy. MiXCR, run by TCRdb on the multiplex PCR reads, gives a single entry per CDR3 protein. The sample has about 640,000 distinct CDR3 sequences; roughly 20% are singletons. Material for sequencing was blood. The receptors derive from a man aged 30 to 45 with Graves' ophthalmopathy. CDR3s include the opening cysteine and the closing phenylalanine or tryptophan. The order of the fields is D gene, V gene, J gene, clone size, CDR3 protein, CDR3 DNA. A D gene is named only where the DNA matches it firmly. The listing skips clone size in some rows; elsewhere it reads once, few, many or a size class.

d_gene: TRBD1
v_gene: TRBV28
j_gene: TRBJ2-1
abundance: many
CDR3aa: CASTKLTGGGTSLNWDEQFF
CDR3nt: TGTGCCAGCACCAAACTGACAGGGGGTGGAACTAGTCTGAATTGGGATGAGCAGTTCTTC

d_gene: TRBD1
v_gene: TRBV24-1
j_gene: TRBJ1-2
abundance: few
CDR3aa: CATSAKEGQSYGYTF
CDR3nt: TGTGCCACCAGTGCCAAAGAGGGACAGTCCTATGGCTACACCTTC

d_gene: TRBD2
v_gene: TRBV12-3/TRBV12-4
j_gene: TRBJ2-1
abundance: few
CDR3aa: CASRNLAGLYNEQFF
CDR3nt: TGTGCCAGCAGAAATCTAGCGGGCCTCTACAATGAGCAGTTCTTC

d_gene: TRBD2
v_gene: TRBV24-1
j_gene: TRBJ2-3
abundance: few
CDR3aa: CATSGLAGTQYADTQYF
CDR3nt: TGTGCCACCAGTGGACTAGCGGGAACGCAGTACGCAGATACGCAGTATTTT

d_gene: NA
v_gene: TRBV6-1
j_gene: TRBJ2-3
abundance: NA
CDR3aa: CASTYSGTDTQYF
CDR3nt: TGTGCCAGCACCTATAGCGGAACAGATACGCAGTATTTT

d_gene: NA
v_gene: TRBV6-1
j_gene: TRBJ1-5
abundance: NA
CDR3aa: CASSTEGSNQPQHF
CDR3nt: TGTGCCAGCAGTACGGAGGGAAGCAATCAGCCCCAGCATTTT

d_gene: NA
v_gene: TRBV5-5
j_gene: TRBJ1-5
abundance: many
CDR3aa: CASSPINQPQHF
CDR3nt: TGTGCCAGCAGTCCAATAAATCAGCCCCAGCATTTT

d_gene: TRBD2
v_gene: TRBV11-1
j_gene: TRBJ2-1
abundance: few
CDR3aa: CASSPSSSGISYNEQFF
CDR3nt: TGTGCCAGCAGCCCGAGTTCTAGCGGGATTTCCTACAATGAGCAGTTCTTC

d_gene: NA
v_gene: TRBV20-1
j_gene: TRBJ1-4
abundance: NA
CDR3aa: CSASQPATNEKLFF
CDR3nt: TGCAGTGCTAGCCAGCCAGCAACTAATGAAAAACTGTTTTTT

d_gene: NA
v_gene: TRBV6-9
j_gene: TRBJ2-1
abundance: NA
CDR3aa: CASSYSGMAFF
CDR3nt: TGTGCCAGCAGTTATTCGGGGATGGCGTTCTTC

d_gene: NA
v_gene: TRBV7-9
j_gene: TRBJ2-1
abundance: NA
CDR3aa: CASILSGRYNEQFF
CDR3nt: TGTGCCAGCATCCTCTCGGGAAGGTACAATGAGCAGTTCTTC

d_gene: TRBD2
v_gene: TRBV7-9
j_gene: TRBJ2-5
abundance: many
CDR3aa: CASSSDGTRLTETQYF
CDR3nt: TGTGCCAGCAGCTCAGACGGGACTAGGCTTACGGAGACCCAGTACTTC

d_gene: NA
v_gene: TRBV19
j_gene: TRBJ2-2
abundance: few
CDR3aa: CASKPIPYTGELFF
CDR3nt: TGTGCCAGTAAGCCCATCCCCTACACCGGGGAGCTGTTTTTT

d_gene: NA
v_gene: TRBV7-9
j_gene: TRBJ2-1
abundance: NA
CDR3aa: CASSSTLGQFF
CDR3nt: TGTGCCAGCAGCTCGACTTTAGGGCAGTTCTTC

d_gene: NA
v_gene: TRBV6-1
j_gene: TRBJ2-2
abundance: NA
CDR3aa: CASNNRASTGELFF
CDR3nt: TGTGCCAGCAATAACAGGGCCAGTACCGGGGAGCTGTTTTTT

d_gene: NA
v_gene: TRBV30
j_gene: TRBJ1-2
abundance: many
CDR3aa: CAWNEGIYGYTF
CDR3nt: TGTGCCTGGAACGAGGGGATCTATGGCTACACCTTC

d_gene: TRBD1
v_gene: TRBV6-1
j_gene: TRBJ1-4
abundance: many
CDR3aa: CASSDNRGGEKLFF
CDR3nt: TGTGCCAGCAGTGACAACAGGGGTGGTGAAAAACTGTTTTTT

d_gene: NA
v_gene: TRBV28
j_gene: TRBJ1-3
abundance: many
CDR3aa: CASSPGGAGNTIYF
CDR3nt: TGTGCCAGCAGTCCCGGCGGGGCTGGAAACACCATATATTTT

d_gene: NA
v_gene: TRBV11-2
j_gene: TRBJ2-1
abundance: many
CDR3aa: CASSLGGREQFF
CDR3nt: TGTGCCAGCAGCTTAGGGGGGAGGGAGCAGTTCTTC

d_gene: TRBD2
v_gene: TRBV5-1
j_gene: TRBJ2-5
abundance: few
CDR3aa: CASGTGTSGKETQYF
CDR3nt: TGCGCCAGCGGGACGGGGACTAGCGGAAAAGAGACCCAGTACTTC

d_gene: NA
v_gene: TRBV29-1
j_gene: TRBJ1-2
abundance: few
CDR3aa: CSVAARQGYTF
CDR3nt: TGCAGCGTTGCCGCTAGGCAGGGCTACACCTTC

d_gene: NA
v_gene: TRBV6-2/TRBV6-3
j_gene: TRBJ2-5
abundance: NA
CDR3aa: CASSYRGLQETQYF
CDR3nt: TGTGCCAGCAGTTACAGGGGACTGCAAGAGACCCAGTACTTC

d_gene: TRBD1
v_gene: TRBV7-2
j_gene: TRBJ1-3
abundance: NA
CDR3aa: CASSNRQGAGNTIYF
CDR3nt: TGTGCCAGCAGCAACCGACAGGGAGCGGGAAACACCATATATTTT

d_gene: TRBD2
v_gene: TRBV2
j_gene: TRBJ2-3
abundance: many
CDR3aa: CASTSEAGGITDTQYF
CDR3nt: TGTGCCAGCACATCTGAGGCGGGAGGAATCACAGATACGCAGTATTTT

d_gene: TRBD1
v_gene: TRBV6-6
j_gene: TRBJ2-7
abundance: many
CDR3aa: CASSYSGTGNYEQYF
CDR3nt: TGTGCCAGCAGTTACTCCGGGACAGGGAACTACGAGCAGTACTTC

d_gene: NA
v_gene: TRBV6-1
j_gene: TRBJ2-3
abundance: many
CDR3aa: CASSERRRDTQYF
CDR3nt: TGTGCCAGCAGTGAACGCCGACGAGATACGCAGTATTTT

d_gene: TRBD1
v_gene: TRBV30
j_gene: TRBJ2-7
abundance: NA
CDR3aa: CAWSPPDREMNEQYF
CDR3nt: TGTGCCTGGAGTCCACCCGACAGGGAAATGAACGAGCAGTACTTC

d_gene: NA
v_gene: TRBV6-1
j_gene: TRBJ2-1
abundance: NA
CDR3aa: CASSDGGWADRYNEQFF
CDR3nt: TGTGCCAGCAGTGATGGGGGATGGGCGGACCGCTACAATGAGCAGTTCTTC

d_gene: TRBD2
v_gene: TRBV20-1
j_gene: TRBJ2-1
abundance: few
CDR3aa: CSAGTSGRYNEQFF
CDR3nt: TGCAGTGCTGGGACTAGCGGGCGCTACAATGAGCAGTTCTTC

d_gene: NA
v_gene: TRBV7-9
j_gene: TRBJ2-5
abundance: NA
CDR3aa: CASSLATSGETQYF
CDR3nt: TGTGCCAGCAGCTTAGCCACGTCGGGAGAGACCCAGTACTTC

d_gene: NA
v_gene: TRBV19
j_gene: TRBJ2-1
abundance: NA
CDR3aa: CASRGLSPGNEQFF
CDR3nt: TGTGCCAGTCGAGGACTAAGCCCGGGGAATGAGCAGTTCTTC

d_gene: TRBD1
v_gene: TRBV27
j_gene: TRBJ2-7
abundance: few
CDR3aa: CASRKTGASEQYF
CDR3nt: TGTGCCAGCAGAAAGACAGGGGCCTCCGAGCAGTACTTC

d_gene: NA
v_gene: TRBV12-3/TRBV12-4
j_gene: TRBJ2-1
abundance: many
CDR3aa: CASLRGGGEQFF
CDR3nt: TGTGCCTCATTGAGGGGGGGCGGTGAGCAGTTCTTC

d_gene: TRBD2
v_gene: TRBV29-1
j_gene: TRBJ2-7
abundance: few
CDR3aa: CSGAQSGSYEQYF
CDR3nt: TGCAGCGGAGCCCAAAGCGGGAGCTACGAGCAGTACTTC

d_gene: TRBD2
v_gene: TRBV9
j_gene: TRBJ2-1
abundance: NA
CDR3aa: CASSVAGTSGIGEQFF
CDR3nt: TGTGCCAGCAGCGTAGCTGGGACTAGCGGGATCGGTGAGCAGTTCTTC

d_gene: TRBD1
v_gene: TRBV5-1
j_gene: TRBJ2-2
abundance: many
CDR3aa: CASSLRTGGAAGELFF
CDR3nt: TGCGCCAGCAGCCTCCGGACAGGGGGCGCCGCCGGGGAGCTGTTTTTT